This T cell receptor beta chain was identified during a study of high-grade serous ovarian cancer treatment subgroups. Study-level information: Mean per sample: about 15,000 reads, around 7,100 unique TCR beta rearrangements. Study-wide results and limits: TCR relatedness rose with neoantigen level and trended with mutation load.

The tumor samples were collected prior to definitive surgery or chemotherapy. From germline, CDR1 is SGHTA and CDR2 FQGNSA. The CDR3 spans 16 residues. V lost 2 bases to trimming and J lost 4 bases; unmatched junction nucleotides: 9. As regards this clone: The antigen remains undetermined.

The method was immunoSEQ multiplex PCR; TCRdb's version includes in-frame clones alone and lacks a portion of them. The sample records 7,000 or so clones, nearly 80% being singletons. Sample: tumor tissue. The chain combines TRBV7-2 with TRBJ2-7; 9 nucleotides match TRBD1. The receptor was isolated from a human donor with high-grade serous ovarian cancer. In DNA, the CDR3 is TGTGCCAGCAGCTTAACGGGACAGGGAGTTTTGTACGAGCAGTACTTC. It encodes CASSLTGQGVLYEQYF.